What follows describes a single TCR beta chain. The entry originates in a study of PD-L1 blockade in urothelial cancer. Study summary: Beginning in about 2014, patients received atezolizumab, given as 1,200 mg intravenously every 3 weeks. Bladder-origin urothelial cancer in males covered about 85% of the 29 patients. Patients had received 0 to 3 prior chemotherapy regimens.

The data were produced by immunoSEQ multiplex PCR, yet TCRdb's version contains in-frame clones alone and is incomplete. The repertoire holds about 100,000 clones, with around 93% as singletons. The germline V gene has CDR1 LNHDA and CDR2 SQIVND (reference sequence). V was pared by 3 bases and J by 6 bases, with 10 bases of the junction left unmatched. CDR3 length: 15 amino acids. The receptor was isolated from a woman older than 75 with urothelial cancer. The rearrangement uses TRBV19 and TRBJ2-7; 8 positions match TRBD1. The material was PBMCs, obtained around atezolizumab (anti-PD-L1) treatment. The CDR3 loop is CASSIVTGGQGEQYF. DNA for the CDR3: TGTGCCAGTAGTATTGTAACAGGGGGGCAGGGCGAGCAGTACTTC.